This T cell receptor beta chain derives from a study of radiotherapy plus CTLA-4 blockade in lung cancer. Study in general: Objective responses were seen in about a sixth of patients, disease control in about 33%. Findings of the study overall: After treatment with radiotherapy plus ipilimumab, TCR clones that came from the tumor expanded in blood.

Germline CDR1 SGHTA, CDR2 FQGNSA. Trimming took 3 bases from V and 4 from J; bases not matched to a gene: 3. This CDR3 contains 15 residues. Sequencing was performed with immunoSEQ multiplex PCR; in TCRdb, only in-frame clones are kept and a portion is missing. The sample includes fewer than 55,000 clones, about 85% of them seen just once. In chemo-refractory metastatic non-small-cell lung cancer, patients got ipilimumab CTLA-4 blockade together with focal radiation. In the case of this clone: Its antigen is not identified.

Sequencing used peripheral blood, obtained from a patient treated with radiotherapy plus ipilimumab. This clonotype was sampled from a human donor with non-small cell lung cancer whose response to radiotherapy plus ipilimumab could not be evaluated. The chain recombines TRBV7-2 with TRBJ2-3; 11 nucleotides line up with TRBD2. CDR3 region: CASSFSGRAPDTQYF. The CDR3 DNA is TGTGCCAGCAGCTTTAGCGGGAGGGCCCCAGATACGCAGTATTTT.